This TCR beta chain originates from a study of blood T cell repertoires in COVID-19. As for the study in general: Collection of acute and convalescent COVID-19 samples took place in the United States, Italy and Spain. PBMCs, B-cell-depleted T cells, or T cells provided the cDNA or gDNA that made up the material.

TCRdb's copy holds only in-frame clones and misses some; the assay was immunoSEQ multiplex PCR. The profile shows over 250,000 clones, about 88% of them singletons. V was clipped by 3 bases and J by 6 bases; unmatched bases: 2. The CDR3 sequence is 13 residues long. The rearrangement links TRBV12-3 or TRBV12-4 to TRBJ2-7; 10 positions match TRBD2. Sequencing was done on a sample of peripheral blood. This sequence originates from a woman aged 40 to 50 who had recovered from COVID-19. In DNA form, the CDR3 reads TGTGCCAGCAGTTTGATAGCGGGGGGCGAGCAGTACTTC. It specifies CASSLIAGGEQYF.